The clone carrying this T cell receptor (beta chain) is a singleton in its sample. What it binds is unknown. The CDR3 contains 13 residues. V lost 1 base and J 6 bases, leaving 11 bases between the germline ends. Germline CDR1 SGHKS, CDR2 YYEKEE (reference sequence). These data come from a study of T cell responses to AZD1222 COVID-19 vaccine. Study-wide points: Repertoires were sampled only after the peak T cell response.

Some second doses came at about 4 weeks and others at about 12 weeks; these were pooled. The protocol was immunoSEQ multiplex PCR, while the TCRdb copy is restricted to in-frame clones and leaves out a portion. The sample records 90,000 to 120,000 clones, 75% to 95% being singletons. This receptor was obtained from an adult who received the AZD1222 COVID-19 vaccine. Sequences were derived from peripheral blood, sampled 28 days after the second AZD1222 dose. The V call is TRBV5-5, the J call TRBJ2-7; perhaps TRBD1 as D (6 bases). CDR3 in amino acids: CASSLPPTGEQYF. The CDR3 DNA reads TGTGCCAGCAGCTTGCCGCCGACAGGCGAGCAGTACTTC.